This section outlines one T cell receptor beta chain sequence together with its context. The antigen is unknown. Data came from immunoSEQ multiplex PCR; TCRdb stores just in-frame clones and leaves some out. The data hold approximately 160,000 clones, with over 75% observed a single time. This sample is part of a study of T cell responses to AZD1222 COVID-19 vaccine. CDR1 is MDHEN and CDR2 is SYDVKM in the germline V gene. The CDR3 consists of 16 residues. Trimming shortened V by 5 bases and J by 0 bases, and 16 bases separated the two germline ends. Regarding the study as a whole: It should be noted that donors were predominantly white British and more often female, and clonal diversity was possibly underestimated.

The sequence was obtained from an adult in good health. Sequences were derived from peripheral blood, sampled on day 0 of AZD1222 vaccination. The chain recombines TRBV28 with TRBJ1-1, with D perhaps matching TRBD1 (6 bases). CDR3 in amino acids: CASSPGTRGLNTEAFF. CDR3 in DNA: TGTGCCAGCAGTCCCGGGACAAGAGGTTTGAACACTGAAGCTTTCTTT.